This TCR beta chain originates from a study of Tregs in tolerant kidney transplant recipients. The study's findings and limits: Few patients were studied, so findings need validation in larger groups. Expanding Tregs on activated donor B cells appeared to best identify donor-specific TCRbeta clones. For some patients, primers changed over time, blocking nucleotide-level comparison. This study did not directly address biological reproducibility.

For this clone: Antigen: not known. The read is 3 residues too short to cover the CDR3 end, so that end is filled in from the germline J gene.

Profiled with immunoSEQ multiplex PCR; TCRdb holds only in-frame clones, not every one. The sample has tens of thousands of clones. CDR1 and CDR2 (germline): SGHTA, FQGNSA. CDR3 size: 14 residues. Trimming left V 3 bases short and J 2 bases short, with 11 bases between. V and J are TRBV7-2 and TRBJ2-7; tentatively, D is TRBD2 (5 bases). This specimen was CD4+ T cells from blood, taken before the transplant. This clonotype was obtained from a human donor who received a combined kidney and bone marrow transplant. The part of the CDR3 DNA that was read is TGTGCCAGCAGCTTTAGCGTGGGTCCCTACGAG. Translation gives CASSFSVGPYE. The CDR3, in full, reads CASSFSVGPYEQYF. The entire variable domain, with the rest obtained from reference TRBV7-2 and TRBJ2-7, is as follows: GAGVSQSPSNKVTEKGKDVELRCDPISGHTALYWYRQSLGQGLEFLIYFQGNSAPDKSGLPSDRFSAERTGGSVSTLTIQRTQQEDSAVYLCASSFSVGPYEQYFGPGTRLTVT.